A selection of T cell receptor beta chains follows, all from one sample in a study of cytomegalovirus exposure and HLA in healthy donors. Some clones are missing from TCRdb's copy, which holds only in-frame ones; the method was immunoSEQ multiplex PCR. The repertoire holds approximately 220,000 clones, with around 90% as singletons. Sequencing was carried out using PBMCs. The receptors come from a woman between 18 and 29 years old in good health and CMV-seronegative. CDR3s include the opening cysteine and the closing phenylalanine or tryptophan. The D gene is left open where the match is weak. Clone size is not always given. Where it is, it says once, few, many or a class for expanded clones.

abundance: NA; v_gene: TRBV30; j_gene: TRBJ2-1; d_gene: TRBD2; CDR3aa: CAWSRGLADSNEQFF; CDR3nt: TGTGCCTGGAGTCGAGGTCTAGCGGACTCGAATGAGCAGTTCTTC
abundance: NA; v_gene: TRBV30; j_gene: TRBJ2-1; d_gene: TRBD2; CDR3aa: CAWRLAGGDNEQFF; CDR3nt: TGTGCCTGGAGGCTAGCGGGAGGGGACAATGAGCAGTTCTTC
abundance: NA; v_gene: TRBV29-1; j_gene: TRBJ1-1; d_gene: TRBD1; CDR3aa: CSVKPTGGWNTEAFF; CDR3nt: TGCAGCGTGAAGCCAACAGGGGGATGGAACACTGAAGCTTTCTTT
abundance: once; v_gene: TRBV29-1; j_gene: TRBJ1-4; d_gene: TRBD1; CDR3aa: CSATGDSNEKLFF; CDR3nt: TGCAGCGCCACAGGGGACTCTAATGAAAAACTGTTTTTT
abundance: NA; v_gene: TRBV5-1; j_gene: TRBJ2-1; d_gene: TRBD2; CDR3aa: CASSLTTSGIGHEQFF; CDR3nt: TGCGCCAGCAGCTTGACAACTAGCGGGATAGGGCATGAGCAGTTCTTC
abundance: NA; v_gene: TRBV28; j_gene: TRBJ1-5; d_gene: TRBD1; CDR3aa: CASRSTHPTGGVDQPQHF; CDR3nt: TGTGCCAGCAGATCCACACACCCTACAGGGGGCGTAGATCAGCCCCAGCATTTT
abundance: NA; v_gene: TRBV2; j_gene: TRBJ2-5; d_gene: TRBD2; CDR3aa: CASSESLAGGPGTQYF; CDR3nt: TGTGCCAGCAGTGAATCACTAGCGGGAGGGCCCGGGACCCAGTACTTC
abundance: NA; v_gene: TRBV29-1; j_gene: TRBJ1-2; d_gene: NA; CDR3aa: CSVRDYGYTF; CDR3nt: TGCAGCGTTCGGGACTATGGCTACACCTTC
abundance: NA; v_gene: TRBV7-3; j_gene: TRBJ2-7; d_gene: TRBD1; CDR3aa: CASSLQGVSSYEQYF; CDR3nt: TGTGCCAGCAGCTTACAGGGGGTAAGCTCCTACGAGCAGTACTTC
abundance: NA; v_gene: TRBV28; j_gene: TRBJ2-1; d_gene: NA; CDR3aa: CASSSNRNSYNEQFF; CDR3nt: TGTGCCAGCAGTTCGAACAGGAACTCCTACAATGAGCAGTTCTTC
abundance: NA; v_gene: TRBV30; j_gene: TRBJ2-1; d_gene: NA; CDR3aa: CAWREQGRSYNEQFF; CDR3nt: TGTGCCTGGAGGGAACAGGGCCGCTCCTACAATGAGCAGTTCTTC
abundance: NA; v_gene: TRBV4-1; j_gene: TRBJ2-7; d_gene: NA; CDR3aa: CASSQDWLGFYEQYF; CDR3nt: TGCGCCAGCAGCCAAGATTGGCTTGGCTTCTACGAGCAGTACTTC
abundance: NA; v_gene: TRBV6-1; j_gene: TRBJ1-5; d_gene: NA; CDR3aa: CASSDRRNSRNQPQHF; CDR3nt: TGTGCCAGCAGTGATCGCCGCAACTCCCGCAATCAGCCCCAGCATTTT
abundance: NA; v_gene: TRBV11-2; j_gene: TRBJ2-5; d_gene: TRBD2; CDR3aa: CASSILAGGPEETQYF; CDR3nt: TGTGCCAGCAGCATTTTAGCGGGAGGGCCGGAAGAGACCCAGTACTTC
abundance: NA; v_gene: TRBV6-1; j_gene: TRBJ2-1; d_gene: NA; CDR3aa: CASSDRRSRLLPNSYNEQFF; CDR3nt: TGTGCCAGCAGTGATAGGAGGAGCCGCTTACTTCCCAACTCCTACAATGAGCAGTTCTTC
abundance: NA; v_gene: TRBV5-1; j_gene: TRBJ1-4; d_gene: TRBD1; CDR3aa: CASSPTGGTNEKLFF; CDR3nt: TGCGCCAGCAGCCCTACAGGGGGCACTAATGAAAAACTGTTTTTT
abundance: NA; v_gene: TRBV4-1; j_gene: TRBJ2-7; d_gene: NA; CDR3aa: CASSQERAQVREQYF; CDR3nt: TGCGCCAGCAGCCAAGAGAGGGCCCAGGTGAGAGAGCAGTACTTC
abundance: NA; v_gene: TRBV2; j_gene: TRBJ1-5; d_gene: TRBD1; CDR3aa: CASRMDRVGNQPQHF; CDR3nt: TGTGCCAGCAGGATGGACAGGGTCGGCAATCAGCCCCAGCATTTT
abundance: NA; v_gene: TRBV9; j_gene: TRBJ1-4; d_gene: NA; CDR3aa: CASSVKGNNEKLFF; CDR3nt: TGTGCCAGCAGCGTAAAGGGGAATAATGAAAAACTGTTTTTT
abundance: NA; v_gene: TRBV27; j_gene: TRBJ1-6; d_gene: TRBD1; CDR3aa: CASSLTPTGRNSPLHF; CDR3nt: TGTGCCAGCAGTCTAACTCCGACAGGGAGGAATTCACCCCTCCACTTT
abundance: NA; v_gene: TRBV5-6; j_gene: TRBJ2-7; d_gene: NA; CDR3aa: CASSLSRGFSYEQYF; CDR3nt: TGTGCCAGCAGCTTGTCCAGGGGATTCTCCTACGAGCAGTACTTC
abundance: NA; v_gene: TRBV5-1; j_gene: TRBJ2-1; d_gene: TRBD2; CDR3aa: CASSRPGLATSSYNEQFF; CDR3nt: TGCGCCAGCAGCCGTCCGGGACTAGCAACGAGCTCCTACAATGAGCAGTTCTTC
abundance: NA; v_gene: TRBV5-4; j_gene: TRBJ2-7; d_gene: NA; CDR3aa: CASSLDPAGEQYF; CDR3nt: TGTGCCAGCAGCTTGGATCCTGCAGGCGAGCAGTACTTC
abundance: NA; v_gene: TRBV4-2; j_gene: TRBJ2-5; d_gene: NA; CDR3aa: CASSQASGQETQYF; CDR3nt: TGTGCCAGCAGCCAAGCGAGCGGCCAAGAGACCCAGTACTTC
abundance: once; v_gene: TRBV27; j_gene: TRBJ1-1; d_gene: NA; CDR3aa: CASRRTGTEAFF; CDR3nt: TGTGCCAGCAGGAGGACTGGCACTGAAGCTTTCTTT
abundance: NA; v_gene: TRBV28; j_gene: TRBJ2-7; d_gene: NA; CDR3aa: CASSFVLADYEQYF; CDR3nt: TGTGCCAGCAGTTTTGTACTAGCAGACTACGAGCAGTACTTC
abundance: NA; v_gene: TRBV9; j_gene: TRBJ2-3; d_gene: NA; CDR3aa: CASSVEEGADTQYF; CDR3nt: TGTGCCAGCAGCGTAGAGGAGGGCGCAGATACGCAGTATTTT
abundance: NA; v_gene: TRBV30; j_gene: TRBJ1-6; d_gene: NA; CDR3aa: CAWSRQRYNSPLHF; CDR3nt: TGTGCCTGGAGTAGACAGAGATATAATTCACCCCTCCACTTT
abundance: NA; v_gene: TRBV28; j_gene: TRBJ1-2; d_gene: TRBD1; CDR3aa: CASREGQVVGGYTF; CDR3nt: TGTGCCAGCAGGGAGGGACAGGTGGTTGGGGGCTACACCTTC
abundance: NA; v_gene: TRBV5-1; j_gene: TRBJ1-1; d_gene: TRBD1; CDR3aa: CASSLGGTGRNTEAFF; CDR3nt: TGCGCCAGCAGCTTGGGCGGGACAGGAAGAAACACTGAAGCTTTCTTT
abundance: NA; v_gene: TRBV30; j_gene: TRBJ2-7; d_gene: TRBD2; CDR3aa: CAWSHLEARGAYEQYF; CDR3nt: TGTGCCTGGTCCCATCTCGAGGCGCGGGGGGCCTACGAGCAGTACTTC
abundance: NA; v_gene: TRBV27; j_gene: TRBJ2-7; d_gene: TRBD1; CDR3aa: CASSLFTGETSLQYF; CDR3nt: TGTGCCAGCAGTTTATTCACAGGGGAAACCTCCCTACAGTACTTC
abundance: NA; v_gene: TRBV27; j_gene: TRBJ1-5; d_gene: TRBD1; CDR3aa: CASSQFAGGAQPQHF; CDR3nt: TGTGCCAGCAGCCAATTCGCAGGGGGCGCCCAGCCCCAGCATTTT
abundance: NA; v_gene: TRBV5-1; j_gene: TRBJ1-1; d_gene: NA; CDR3aa: CASSLAGNTEAFF; CDR3nt: TGCGCCAGCAGTCTCGCAGGGAACACTGAAGCTTTCTTT
abundance: once; v_gene: TRBV7-9; j_gene: TRBJ1-2; d_gene: TRBD1; CDR3aa: CASSPRTGNNTF; CDR3nt: TGTGCCAGCAGCCCTCGGACAGGGAATAACACCTTC
abundance: NA; v_gene: TRBV30; j_gene: TRBJ1-3; d_gene: TRBD1; CDR3aa: CASGATGVLDTIYF; CDR3nt: TGTGCCTCAGGGGCTACAGGGGTACTAGACACCATATATTTT
abundance: NA; v_gene: TRBV7-2; j_gene: TRBJ1-3; d_gene: NA; CDR3aa: CASSLESSGNTIYF; CDR3nt: TGTGCCAGCAGCTTAGAGAGCTCTGGAAACACCATATATTTT
abundance: NA; v_gene: TRBV18; j_gene: TRBJ1-2; d_gene: TRBD1; CDR3aa: CASPKDRVFGGYTF; CDR3nt: TGTGCCAGCCCCAAGGACAGGGTTTTCGGTGGCTACACCTTC
abundance: NA; v_gene: TRBV5-1; j_gene: TRBJ2-7; d_gene: TRBD2; CDR3aa: CASSLIAGGYEQYF; CDR3nt: TGCGCCAGCAGCTTGATCGCGGGAGGCTACGAGCAGTACTTC
abundance: NA; v_gene: TRBV28; j_gene: TRBJ2-7; d_gene: TRBD1; CDR3aa: CASSPSADRDYEQYF; CDR3nt: TGTGCCAGCAGCCCCAGCGCGGACAGGGACTACGAGCAGTACTTC